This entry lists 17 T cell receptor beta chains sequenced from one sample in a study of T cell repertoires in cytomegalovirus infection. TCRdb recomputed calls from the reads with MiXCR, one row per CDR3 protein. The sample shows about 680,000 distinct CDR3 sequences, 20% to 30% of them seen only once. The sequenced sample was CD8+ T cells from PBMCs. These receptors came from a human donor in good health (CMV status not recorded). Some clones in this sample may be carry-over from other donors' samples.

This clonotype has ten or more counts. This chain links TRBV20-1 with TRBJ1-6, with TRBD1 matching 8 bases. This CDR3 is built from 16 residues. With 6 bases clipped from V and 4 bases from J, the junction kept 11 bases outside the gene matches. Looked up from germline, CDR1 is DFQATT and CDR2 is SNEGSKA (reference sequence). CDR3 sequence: CSAIRPGQGYNSPLHF. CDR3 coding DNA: TGCAGTGCCATTAGGCCTGGACAGGGTTATAATTCACCCCTCCACTTT.

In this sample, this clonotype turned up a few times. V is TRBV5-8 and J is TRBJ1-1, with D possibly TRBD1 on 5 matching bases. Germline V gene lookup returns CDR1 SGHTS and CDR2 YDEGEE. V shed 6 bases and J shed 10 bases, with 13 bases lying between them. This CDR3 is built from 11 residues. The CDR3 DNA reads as TGTGCCAGCACCTTATGGCAGGGAGCTTTCTTT. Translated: CASTLWQGAFF. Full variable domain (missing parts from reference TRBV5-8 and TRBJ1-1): EAGVTQSPTHLIKTRGQQATLRCSPISGHTSVYWYQQALGLGLQFLLWYDEGEERNRGNFPPRFSGRQFPNYSSELNVNALELEDSALYLCASTLWQGAFFGQGTRLTVV.

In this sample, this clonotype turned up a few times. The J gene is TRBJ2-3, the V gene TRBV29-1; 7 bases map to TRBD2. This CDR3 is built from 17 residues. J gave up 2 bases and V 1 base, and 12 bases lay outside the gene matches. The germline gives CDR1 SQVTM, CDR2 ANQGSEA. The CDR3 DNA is TGCAGCGTTGAAGTAGCCGCTAGCGGAGGTATCACAGATACGCAGTATTTT. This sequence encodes CSVEVAASGGITDTQYF.

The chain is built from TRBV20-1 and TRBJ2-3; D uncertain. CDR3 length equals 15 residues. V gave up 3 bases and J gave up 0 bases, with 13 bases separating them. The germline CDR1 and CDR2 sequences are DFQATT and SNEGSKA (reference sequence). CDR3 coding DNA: TGCAGTGCTAGTATAGAATCCCCTAGCACAGATACGCAGTATTTT. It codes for CSASIESPSTDTQYF.

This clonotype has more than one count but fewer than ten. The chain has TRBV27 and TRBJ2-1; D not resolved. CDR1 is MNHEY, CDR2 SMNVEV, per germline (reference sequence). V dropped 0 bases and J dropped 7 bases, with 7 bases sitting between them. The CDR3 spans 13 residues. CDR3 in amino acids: CASSLSPSNEQFF. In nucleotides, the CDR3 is TGTGCCAGCAGTTTATCCCCCTCAAATGAGCAGTTCTTC.

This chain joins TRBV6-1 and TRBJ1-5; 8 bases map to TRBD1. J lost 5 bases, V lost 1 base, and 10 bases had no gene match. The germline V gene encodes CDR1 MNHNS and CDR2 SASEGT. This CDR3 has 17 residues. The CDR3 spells CASSEDRGYLLDQPQHF. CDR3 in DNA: TGTGCCAGCAGTGAAGACAGGGGGTATTTACTGGATCAGCCCCAGCATTTT.

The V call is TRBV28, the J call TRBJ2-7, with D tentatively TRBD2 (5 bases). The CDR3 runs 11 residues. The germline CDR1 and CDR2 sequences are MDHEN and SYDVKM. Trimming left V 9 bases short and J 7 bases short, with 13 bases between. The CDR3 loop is CASRGSGEQYV. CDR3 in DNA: TGTGCCAGTCGAGGGTCGGGGGAGCAGTACGTC.

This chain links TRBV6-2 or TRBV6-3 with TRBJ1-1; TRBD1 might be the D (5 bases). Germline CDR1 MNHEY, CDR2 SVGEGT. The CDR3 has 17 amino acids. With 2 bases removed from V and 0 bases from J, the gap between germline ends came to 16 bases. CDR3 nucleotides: TGTGCCAGCAGTTACGAGTATCGGGGCTTAATGAACACTGAAGCTTTCTTT. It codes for CASSYEYRGLMNTEAFF.

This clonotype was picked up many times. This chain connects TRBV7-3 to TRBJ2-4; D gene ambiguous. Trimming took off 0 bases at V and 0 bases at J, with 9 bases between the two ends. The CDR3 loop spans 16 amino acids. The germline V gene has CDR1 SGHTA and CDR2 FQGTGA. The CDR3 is CASSLTVTPAKNIQYF. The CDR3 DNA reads TGTGCCAGCAGCTTAACCGTGACGCCAGCCAAAAACATTCAGTACTTC.

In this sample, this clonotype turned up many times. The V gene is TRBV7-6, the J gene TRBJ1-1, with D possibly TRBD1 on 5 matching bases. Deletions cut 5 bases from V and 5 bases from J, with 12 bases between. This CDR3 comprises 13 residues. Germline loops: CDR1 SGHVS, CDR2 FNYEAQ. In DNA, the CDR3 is TGTGCCAGCAGCCCTCGGAGGGGTACTGAAGCTTTCTTT. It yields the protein CASSPRRGTEAFF. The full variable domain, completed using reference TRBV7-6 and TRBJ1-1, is GAGVSQSPRYKVTKRGQDVALRCDPISGHVSLYWYRQALGQGPEFLTYFNYEAQQDKSGLPNDRFSAERPEGSISTLTIQRTEQRDSAMYRCASSPRRGTEAFFGQGTRLTVV.

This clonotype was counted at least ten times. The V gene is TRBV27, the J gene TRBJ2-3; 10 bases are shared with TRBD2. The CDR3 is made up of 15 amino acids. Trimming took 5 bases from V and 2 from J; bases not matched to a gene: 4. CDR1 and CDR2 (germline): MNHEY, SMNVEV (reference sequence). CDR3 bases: TGTGCCAGCAGTCTCGGACTAGCGGCCACAGATACGCAGTATTTT. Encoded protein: CASSLGLAATDTQYF.

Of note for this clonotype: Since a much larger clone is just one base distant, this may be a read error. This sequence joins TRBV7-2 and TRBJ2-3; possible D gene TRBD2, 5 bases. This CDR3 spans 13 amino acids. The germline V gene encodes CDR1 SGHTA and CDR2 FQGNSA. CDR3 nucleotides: TGTGCCAGGAGCTTAGGCGGGTCAGATACGCAGTATTTT. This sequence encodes CARSLGGSDTQYF.

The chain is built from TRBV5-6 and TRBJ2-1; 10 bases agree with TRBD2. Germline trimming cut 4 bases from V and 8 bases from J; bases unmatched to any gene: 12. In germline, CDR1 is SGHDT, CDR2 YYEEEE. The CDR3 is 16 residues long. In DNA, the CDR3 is TGTGCCAGCAGCCCCCTCTTCAGCGGGGGGGCCCATGAGCAGTTCTTC. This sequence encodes CASSPLFSGGAHEQFF. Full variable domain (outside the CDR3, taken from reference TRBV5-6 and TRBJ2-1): DAGVTQSPTHLIKTRGQQVTLRCSPKSGHDTVSWYQQALGQGPQFIFQYYEEEERQRGNFPDRFSGHQFPNYSSELNVNALLLGDSALYLCASSPLFSGGAHEQFFGPGTRLTVL.

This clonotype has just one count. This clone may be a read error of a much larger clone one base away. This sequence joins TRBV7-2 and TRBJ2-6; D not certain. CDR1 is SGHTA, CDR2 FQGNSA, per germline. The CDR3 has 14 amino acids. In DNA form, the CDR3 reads TGTGCCACCAGCTTAGACTCTGGGGCCAACGTCCTGACTTTC. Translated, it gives CATSLDSGANVLTF.

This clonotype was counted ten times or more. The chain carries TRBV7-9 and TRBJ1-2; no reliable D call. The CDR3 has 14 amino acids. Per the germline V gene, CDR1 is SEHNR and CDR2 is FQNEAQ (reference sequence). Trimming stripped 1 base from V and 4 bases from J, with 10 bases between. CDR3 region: CASSLGPTVYGYTF. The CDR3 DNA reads TGTGCCAGCAGCTTAGGACCGACTGTCTATGGCTACACCTTC.

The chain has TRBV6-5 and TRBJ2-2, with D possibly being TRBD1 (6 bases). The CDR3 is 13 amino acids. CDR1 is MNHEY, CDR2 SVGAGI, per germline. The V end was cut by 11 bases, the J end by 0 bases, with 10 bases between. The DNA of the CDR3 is TGTGCCGTGGGGACAACGAACACCGGGGAGCTGTTTTTT. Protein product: CAVGTTNTGELFF.

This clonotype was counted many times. CDR3 DNA: TGTGCCAGCACCCCCGGGGTAGCCTTATTCACAGATACGCAGTATTTT. This translates into CASTPGVALFTDTQYF. V is TRBV7-2 and J is TRBJ2-3; possibly TRBD2 for D (5 bases). CDR1 and CDR2 from the germline V gene are SGHTA and FQGNSA. V gave up 7 bases and J gave up 2 bases, with 19 bases separating them. The CDR3 spans 16 residues.